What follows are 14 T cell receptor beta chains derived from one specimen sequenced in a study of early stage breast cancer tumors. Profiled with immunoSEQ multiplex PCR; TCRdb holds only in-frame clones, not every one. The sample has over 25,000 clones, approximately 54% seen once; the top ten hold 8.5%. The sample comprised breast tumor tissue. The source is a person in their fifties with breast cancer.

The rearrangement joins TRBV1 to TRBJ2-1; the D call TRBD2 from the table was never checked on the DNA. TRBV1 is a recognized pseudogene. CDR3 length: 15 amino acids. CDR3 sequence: CTSSQAGLAYNEQFF. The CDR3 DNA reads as TGCACCAGCAGCCAAGCAGGACTAGCGTACAATGAGCAGTTCTTC.

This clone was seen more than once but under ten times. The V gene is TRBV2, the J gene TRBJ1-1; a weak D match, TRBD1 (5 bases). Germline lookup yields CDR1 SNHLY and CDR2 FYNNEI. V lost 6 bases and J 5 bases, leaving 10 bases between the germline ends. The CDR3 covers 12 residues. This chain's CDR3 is CASRIRVTEAFF. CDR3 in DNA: TGTGCCAGCAGAATCAGGGTAACTGAAGCTTTCTTT.

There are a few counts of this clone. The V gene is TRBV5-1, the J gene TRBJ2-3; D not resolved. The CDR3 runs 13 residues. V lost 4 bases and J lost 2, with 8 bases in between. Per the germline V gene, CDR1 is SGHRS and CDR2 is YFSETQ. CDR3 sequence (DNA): TGCGCCAGCAGCGTCGACTCCACAGATACGCAGTATTTT. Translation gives CASSVDSTDTQYF.

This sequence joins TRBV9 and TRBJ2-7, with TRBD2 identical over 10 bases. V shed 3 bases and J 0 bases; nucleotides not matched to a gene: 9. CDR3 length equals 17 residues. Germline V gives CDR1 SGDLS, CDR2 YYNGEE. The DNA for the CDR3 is TGTGCCAGCAGCGCTACTAGCGGGATCTCCTCCTCCTACGAGCAGTACTTC. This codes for CASSATSGISSSYEQYF.

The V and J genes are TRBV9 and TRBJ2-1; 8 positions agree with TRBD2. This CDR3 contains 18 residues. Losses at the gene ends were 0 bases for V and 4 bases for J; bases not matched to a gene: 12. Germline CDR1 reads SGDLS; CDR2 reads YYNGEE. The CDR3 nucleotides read TGTGCCAGCAGCGTAGGAGGGGGTCGAGCGGGAGAGTACAATGAGCAGTTCTTC. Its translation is CASSVGGGRAGEYNEQFF.

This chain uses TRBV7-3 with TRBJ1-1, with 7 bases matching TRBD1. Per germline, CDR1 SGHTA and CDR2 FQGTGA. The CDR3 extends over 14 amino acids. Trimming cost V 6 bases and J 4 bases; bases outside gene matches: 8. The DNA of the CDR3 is TGTGCCAGCAGGATCTCGAGGGACAGCACTGAAGCTTTCTTT. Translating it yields CASRISRDSTEAFF.

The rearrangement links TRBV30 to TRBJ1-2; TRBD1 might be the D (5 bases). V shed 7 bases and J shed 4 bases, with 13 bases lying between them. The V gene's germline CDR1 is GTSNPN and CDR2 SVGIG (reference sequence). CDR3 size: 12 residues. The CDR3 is CASQADSYGYTF. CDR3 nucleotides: TGTGCCTCTCAAGCCGACAGCTATGGCTACACCTTC.

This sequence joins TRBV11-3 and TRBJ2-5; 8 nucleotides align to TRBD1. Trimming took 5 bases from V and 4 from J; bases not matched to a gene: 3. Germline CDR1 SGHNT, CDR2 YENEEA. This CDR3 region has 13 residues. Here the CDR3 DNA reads TGTGCCAGCAGCGACAGGGGCATAGAGACCCAGTACTTC. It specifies CASSDRGIETQYF.

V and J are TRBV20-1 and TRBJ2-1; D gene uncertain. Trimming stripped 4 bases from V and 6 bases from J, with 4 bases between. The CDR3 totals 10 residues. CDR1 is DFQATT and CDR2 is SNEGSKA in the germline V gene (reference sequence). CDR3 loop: CSAKVNEQFF. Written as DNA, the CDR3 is TGCAGTGCTAAAGTCAATGAGCAGTTCTTC.

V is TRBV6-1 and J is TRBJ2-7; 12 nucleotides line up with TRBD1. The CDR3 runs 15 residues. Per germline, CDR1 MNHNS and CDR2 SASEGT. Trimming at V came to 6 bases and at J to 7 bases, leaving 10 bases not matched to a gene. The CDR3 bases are TGTGCCAGCAGCTGGGGGACAGGGGGCTCGAGGGAGCAGTACTTC. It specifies CASSWGTGGSREQYF.

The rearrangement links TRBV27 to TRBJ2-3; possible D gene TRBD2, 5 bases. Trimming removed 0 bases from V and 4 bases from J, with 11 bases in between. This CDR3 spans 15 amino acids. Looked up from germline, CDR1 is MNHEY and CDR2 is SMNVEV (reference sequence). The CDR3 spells CASSLSLGVADTQYF. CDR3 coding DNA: TGTGCCAGCAGTTTATCGCTCGGGGTGGCAGATACGCAGTATTTT.

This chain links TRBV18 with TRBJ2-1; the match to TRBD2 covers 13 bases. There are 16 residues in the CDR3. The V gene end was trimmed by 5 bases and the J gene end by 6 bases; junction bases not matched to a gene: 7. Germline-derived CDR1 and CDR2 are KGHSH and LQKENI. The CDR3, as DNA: TGTGCCAGCTCAACCGGACTAGCGGGAGTAGGCAATGAGCAGTTCTTC. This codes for CASSTGLAGVGNEQFF.

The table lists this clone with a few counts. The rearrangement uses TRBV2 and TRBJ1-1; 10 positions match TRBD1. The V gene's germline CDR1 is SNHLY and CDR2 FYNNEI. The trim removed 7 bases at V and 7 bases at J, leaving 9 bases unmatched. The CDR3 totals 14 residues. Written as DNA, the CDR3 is TGTGCCAGCACGCTGACAGGGGGCGCGGGTGAAGCTTTCTTT. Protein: CASTLTGGAGEAFF.

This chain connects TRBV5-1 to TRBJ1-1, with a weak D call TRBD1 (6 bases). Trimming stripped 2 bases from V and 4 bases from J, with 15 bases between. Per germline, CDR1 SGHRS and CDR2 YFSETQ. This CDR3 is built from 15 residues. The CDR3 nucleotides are TGCGCCAGCAGCTTAATGGGGGGCGAGGGCACTGAAGCTTTCTTT. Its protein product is CASSLMGGEGTEAFF.